Listed below are T cell receptor beta chains from one sample, sequenced in a study of low-dose radiotherapy and immunotherapy resistance in tumors. TCRdb re-called the reads with MiXCR, one entry per CDR3 protein. The data hold around 90,000 distinct CDR3 sequences, with approximately 20% observed a single time. The sample here was PBMCs, taken before treatment. These receptors all stem from a male donor with prostate cancer. Each CDR3 is given with its conserved first and last residue. A D gene is named only where the DNA matches it firmly. Not all rows give a size; the values are once, few, many and, for expanded clones, a class.

V gene: TRBV15; D gene: TRBD1; J gene: TRBJ1-2; clone size: many; CDR3 protein: CATSREPGQGYYGYTF; CDR3 DNA: TGTGCCACCAGCAGAGAACCCGGACAGGGGTACTATGGCTACACCTTC
V gene: TRBV5-6; D gene: -; J gene: TRBJ1-2; clone size: -; CDR3 protein: CASSLDRVYGYTF; CDR3 DNA: TGTGCCAGCAGCTTGGACAGGGTCTATGGCTACACCTTC
V gene: TRBV28; D gene: -; J gene: TRBJ2-7; clone size: many; CDR3 protein: CASRRPPAPGQLYEQYF; CDR3 DNA: TGTGCCAGCCGTCGCCCACCCGCGCCGGGTCAGCTATACGAGCAGTACTTC
V gene: TRBV3-1; D gene: -; J gene: TRBJ2-5; clone size: -; CDR3 protein: CASSQGGDRRKLETQYF; CDR3 DNA: TGTGCCAGCAGCCAAGGAGGGGATCGACGAAAACTAGAGACCCAGTACTTC
V gene: TRBV20-1; D gene: TRBD1; J gene: TRBJ1-5; clone size: many; CDR3 protein: CSARSRDRANQPQHF; CDR3 DNA: TGCAGTGCTAGATCCCGGGACAGGGCCAATCAGCCCCAGCATTTT
V gene: TRBV5-1; D gene: -; J gene: TRBJ2-2; clone size: many; CDR3 protein: CAAGAGNTGELFF; CDR3 DNA: TGCGCCGCCGGGGCGGGAAACACCGGGGAGCTGTTTTTT
V gene: TRBV6-2/TRBV6-3; D gene: TRBD2; J gene: TRBJ2-7; clone size: many; CDR3 protein: CASSYRTSPPYEQYF; CDR3 DNA: TGTGCCAGCAGTTACAGGACTAGTCCTCCCTACGAGCAGTACTTC
V gene: TRBV3-1; D gene: -; J gene: TRBJ2-5; clone size: many; CDR3 protein: CASSQRDAGYYQETQYF; CDR3 DNA: TGTGCCAGCAGCCAGAGGGATGCGGGTTACTATCAAGAGACCCAGTACTTC
V gene: TRBV30; D gene: TRBD1; J gene: TRBJ2-7; clone size: many; CDR3 protein: CAWSGKSGGEQYF; CDR3 DNA: TGTGCCTGGAGTGGCAAATCAGGGGGCGAACAGTACTTC
V gene: TRBV4-2; D gene: TRBD2; J gene: TRBJ2-1; clone size: many; CDR3 protein: CASSQGLAGGHNEQFF; CDR3 DNA: TGTGCCAGCAGCCAAGGCCTAGCGGGAGGCCACAATGAGCAGTTCTTC
V gene: TRBV2; D gene: -; J gene: TRBJ1-6; clone size: once; CDR3 protein: CASWVGGLNNSPLHF; CDR3 DNA: TGTGCCAGCTGGGTTGGGGGTTTGAATAATTCACCCCTCCACTTT
V gene: TRBV6-2/TRBV6-3; D gene: -; J gene: TRBJ2-7; clone size: few; CDR3 protein: CASSRGASDEQYF; CDR3 DNA: TGTGCCAGCAGTCGGGGGGCGAGCGACGAGCAGTACTTC
V gene: TRBV7-9; D gene: -; J gene: TRBJ2-3; clone size: many; CDR3 protein: CASSLAVGSTDTQYF; CDR3 DNA: TGTGCCAGCAGCTTAGCTGTGGGTTCAACAGATACGCAGTATTTT
V gene: TRBV5-4; D gene: TRBD2; J gene: TRBJ2-4; clone size: many; CDR3 protein: CASSFASGEGIQYF; CDR3 DNA: TGTGCCAGCAGCTTCGCTAGCGGGGAGGGCATTCAGTACTTC
V gene: TRBV5-4; D gene: TRBD2; J gene: TRBJ2-5; clone size: many; CDR3 protein: CASSLDFSGAGTQYF; CDR3 DNA: TGTGCCAGCAGCTTGGATTTTAGCGGGGCAGGGACCCAGTACTTC
V gene: TRBV3-1; D gene: TRBD2; J gene: TRBJ2-1; clone size: few; CDR3 protein: CASSQDEGTRPAYEQFF; CDR3 DNA: TGTGCCAGCAGCCAAGATGAGGGGACTAGACCGGCCTATGAGCAGTTCTTC
V gene: TRBV7-6; D gene: TRBD1; J gene: TRBJ2-7; clone size: many; CDR3 protein: CASSIGQGNNEQYF; CDR3 DNA: TGTGCCAGCAGCATCGGACAGGGAAACAACGAGCAGTACTTC
V gene: TRBV20-1; D gene: -; J gene: TRBJ1-2; clone size: many; CDR3 protein: CSARAGTERGYTF; CDR3 DNA: TGCAGTGCTAGAGCAGGGACGGAGAGGGGCTACACCTTC
V gene: TRBV20-1; D gene: -; J gene: TRBJ2-1; clone size: many; CDR3 protein: CSASLARGNNEQFF; CDR3 DNA: TGCAGTGCTTCTCTAGCTCGGGGTAACAATGAGCAGTTCTTC
V gene: TRBV20-1; D gene: -; J gene: TRBJ1-2; clone size: many; CDR3 protein: CSASQGSIFGYTF; CDR3 DNA: TGCAGTGCTTCACAGGGTTCTATATTTGGCTACACCTTC
V gene: TRBV20-1; D gene: -; J gene: TRBJ2-2; clone size: many; CDR3 protein: CSARDVTGELFF; CDR3 DNA: TGCAGTGCTAGAGATGTAACCGGGGAGCTGTTTTTT
V gene: TRBV16; D gene: -; J gene: TRBJ2-3; clone size: many; CDR3 protein: CASSQSVFGGSSTDTQYF; CDR3 DNA: TGTGCCAGCAGCCAATCGGTTTTTGGCGGATCAAGCACAGATACGCAGTATTTT
V gene: TRBV12-3/TRBV12-4; D gene: TRBD2; J gene: TRBJ2-4; clone size: many; CDR3 protein: CASSQLAGLQNIQYF; CDR3 DNA: TGTGCCAGCAGCCAACTAGCGGGGCTCCAAAACATTCAGTACTTC
V gene: TRBV12-3/TRBV12-4; D gene: -; J gene: TRBJ2-1; clone size: many; CDR3 protein: CASSLLTGNNEQFF; CDR3 DNA: TGTGCCAGCAGCTTGTTAACAGGGAACAATGAGCAGTTCTTC
V gene: TRBV7-2; D gene: TRBD1; J gene: TRBJ2-3; clone size: many; CDR3 protein: CASSLGDRDTQYF; CDR3 DNA: TGTGCCAGCAGCTTAGGGGACAGGGATACGCAGTATTTT
V gene: TRBV10-3; D gene: TRBD2; J gene: TRBJ2-7; clone size: few; CDR3 protein: CAISGRGTEEQYF; CDR3 DNA: TGTGCCATCAGCGGGAGGGGGACCGAAGAGCAGTACTTC
V gene: TRBV3-1; D gene: -; J gene: TRBJ2-5; clone size: many; CDR3 protein: CASSQGQLEGQETQYF; CDR3 DNA: TGTGCCAGCAGCCAAGGACAGCTAGAAGGGCAAGAGACCCAGTACTTC
V gene: TRBV11-2; D gene: -; J gene: TRBJ2-7; clone size: -; CDR3 protein: CASSLAGGQSTYEQYF; CDR3 DNA: TGTGCCAGCAGCTTAGCGGGCGGGCAGTCCACCTACGAGCAGTACTTC
V gene: TRBV3-1; D gene: -; J gene: TRBJ1-1; clone size: many; CDR3 protein: CASSPISGSAEAFF; CDR3 DNA: TGTGCCAGCAGCCCCATTAGCGGGTCAGCTGAAGCTTTCTTT
V gene: TRBV15; D gene: TRBD2; J gene: TRBJ2-7; clone size: many; CDR3 protein: CATSRDFSASGSEQYF; CDR3 DNA: TGTGCCACCAGCAGAGATTTTTCCGCTAGCGGGAGCGAGCAGTACTTC
V gene: TRBV6-2/TRBV6-3; D gene: TRBD1; J gene: TRBJ1-4; clone size: -; CDR3 protein: CASSYRSGRQGNEKLFF; CDR3 DNA: TGTGCCAGCAGTTACCGATCGGGCCGACAGGGTAATGAAAAACTGTTTTTT
V gene: TRBV29-1; D gene: TRBD1; J gene: TRBJ1-5; clone size: many; CDR3 protein: CSASTGRSNQPQHF; CDR3 DNA: TGCAGCGCATCGACAGGGAGAAGCAATCAGCCCCAGCATTTT
V gene: TRBV7-9; D gene: -; J gene: TRBJ2-1; clone size: many; CDR3 protein: CASSTPQGGGDDNEQFF; CDR3 DNA: TGTGCCAGCAGCACCCCACAGGGAGGGGGGGACGACAATGAGCAGTTCTTC
V gene: TRBV7-9; D gene: -; J gene: TRBJ2-1; clone size: many; CDR3 protein: CASSLGASPEQFF; CDR3 DNA: TGTGCCAGCAGCTTAGGTGCGTCTCCGGAGCAGTTCTTC
V gene: TRBV4-3; D gene: TRBD2; J gene: TRBJ2-5; clone size: many; CDR3 protein: CASSQRSGGAPTQYF; CDR3 DNA: TGCGCCAGCAGCCAGCGTAGCGGGGGGGCCCCGACCCAGTACTTC
V gene: TRBV7-3; D gene: -; J gene: TRBJ1-1; clone size: many; CDR3 protein: CASSLSPSTEAFF; CDR3 DNA: TGTGCCAGCAGCTTATCCCCGAGCACTGAAGCTTTCTTT
V gene: TRBV11-2; D gene: -; J gene: TRBJ2-3; clone size: many; CDR3 protein: CASSPLTDSSTDTQYF; CDR3 DNA: TGTGCCAGCAGCCCCTTGACAGACTCTAGCACAGATACGCAGTATTTT
V gene: TRBV6-2/TRBV6-3; D gene: -; J gene: TRBJ2-7; clone size: once; CDR3 protein: CAGSYSDSAHEQYF; CDR3 DNA: TGTGCCGGTAGTTACTCTGACTCGGCCCACGAGCAGTACTTC
V gene: TRBV29-1; D gene: -; J gene: TRBJ1-1; clone size: many; CDR3 protein: CSVERRMNTEAFF; CDR3 DNA: TGCAGCGTTGAGCGCAGGATGAACACTGAAGCTTTCTTT
V gene: TRBV5-4; D gene: -; J gene: TRBJ2-7; clone size: many; CDR3 protein: CASSLSGRVREQYF; CDR3 DNA: TGTGCCAGCAGCTTGTCTGGCAGGGTACGCGAGCAGTACTTC
V gene: TRBV5-1; D gene: -; J gene: TRBJ1-1; clone size: many; CDR3 protein: CASSLGPVNTEAFF; CDR3 DNA: TGCGCCAGCAGCTTGGGCCCTGTTAACACTGAAGCTTTCTTT
V gene: TRBV10-3; D gene: TRBD1; J gene: TRBJ2-1; clone size: many; CDR3 protein: CAIRGVTGGLGNEQFF; CDR3 DNA: TGTGCCATCAGGGGGGTGACAGGGGGCTTGGGCAATGAGCAGTTCTTC
V gene: TRBV19; D gene: TRBD2; J gene: TRBJ2-5; clone size: many; CDR3 protein: CASSIAGGPEETQYF; CDR3 DNA: TGTGCCAGTAGTATAGCGGGGGGGCCGGAAGAGACCCAGTACTTC
V gene: TRBV5-6; D gene: TRBD2; J gene: TRBJ2-7; clone size: -; CDR3 protein: CASSLLASGGAYEQYF; CDR3 DNA: TGTGCCAGCAGCTTGCTCGCTAGCGGGGGGGCCTACGAGCAGTACTTC
V gene: TRBV11-2; D gene: -; J gene: TRBJ2-7; clone size: many; CDR3 protein: CASSLLPTYEQYF; CDR3 DNA: TGTGCCAGCAGCTTACTCCCCACCTACGAGCAGTACTTC
V gene: TRBV4-2; D gene: -; J gene: TRBJ1-2; clone size: many; CDR3 protein: CASSQDFSNYGYTF; CDR3 DNA: TGTGCCAGCAGCCAAGATTTCAGTAACTATGGCTACACCTTC
V gene: TRBV7-2; D gene: TRBD1; J gene: TRBJ2-3; clone size: many; CDR3 protein: CASSTRQGVADTQYF; CDR3 DNA: TGTGCCAGCAGCACCCGACAGGGGGTGGCAGATACGCAGTATTTT
V gene: TRBV5-6; D gene: -; J gene: TRBJ1-5; clone size: many; CDR3 protein: CASSLAGNQPQHF; CDR3 DNA: TGTGCCAGCAGCTTGGCCGGCAATCAGCCCCAGCATTTT
V gene: TRBV4-2; D gene: TRBD2; J gene: TRBJ2-2; clone size: -; CDR3 protein: CASSQDRKRGDTGELFF; CDR3 DNA: TGTGCCAGCAGCCAAGATCGGAAGCGGGGGGACACCGGGGAGCTGTTTTTT
V gene: TRBV28; D gene: -; J gene: TRBJ2-2; clone size: many; CDR3 protein: CASRTSLGELFF; CDR3 DNA: TGTGCCAGCAGAACTAGCCTCGGGGAGCTGTTTTTT
V gene: TRBV3-1; D gene: -; J gene: TRBJ2-7; clone size: -; CDR3 protein: CASSQALSGTAEQYF; CDR3 DNA: TGTGCCAGCAGCCAAGCCCTATCAGGAACCGCCGAGCAGTACTTC
V gene: TRBV11-1; D gene: -; J gene: TRBJ2-7; clone size: many; CDR3 protein: CASSDRDWSWDEQYF; CDR3 DNA: TGTGCCAGCAGCGACCGGGACTGGTCATGGGACGAGCAGTACTTC
V gene: TRBV5-1; D gene: -; J gene: TRBJ1-2; clone size: many; CDR3 protein: CASGSNYGYTF; CDR3 DNA: TGCGCCAGCGGGAGTAACTATGGCTACACCTTC
V gene: TRBV7-2; D gene: -; J gene: TRBJ1-1; clone size: many; CDR3 protein: CASSFQTGNTEAFF; CDR3 DNA: TGTGCCAGCAGCTTCCAGACCGGGAACACTGAAGCTTTCTTT
V gene: TRBV19; D gene: -; J gene: TRBJ2-1; clone size: many; CDR3 protein: CASSTWNGGGGEQFF; CDR3 DNA: TGTGCCAGTAGTACTTGGAATGGGGGCGGAGGTGAGCAGTTCTTC